This is a list of T cell receptor beta chains from one sample in a study of blood T cell repertoires in COVID-19. Clones were sequenced by immunoSEQ multiplex PCR, and TCRdb holds only the in-frame ones, with some missing. The profile covers about 190,000 clones, with more than 85% appearing a single time and less than 3% taken by the ten largest. Material for sequencing was peripheral blood. The receptors shown here come from a middle-aged man with active or convalescent COVID-19. CDR3s include the opening cysteine and the closing phenylalanine or tryptophan. The D gene is left open where the match is weak. Clone size, where shown, is once, few, many, or a class for clones that have expanded.

J,V,size,D,DNA,CDR3
TRBJ2-2,TRBV7-3,.,TRBD2,TGTGCCAGCAGCTATTCGGGACTAGCGGGGCCAGGGACCGGGGAGCTGTTTTTT,CASSYSGLAGPGTGELFF
TRBJ2-2,TRBV6-2/TRBV6-3,once,TRBD1,TGTGCCAGCAGTCACGTGGGACAGGTTGCCGGGGAGCTGTTTTTT,CASSHVGQVAGELFF
TRBJ2-5,TRBV4-1,.,.,TGCGCCAGCAGCCAAGTGACTTCCGGGGGTGAGACCCAGTACTTC,CASSQVTSGGETQYF
TRBJ2-7,TRBV28,.,TRBD2,TGTGCCAGCAGTCCTCCGGGACTAACTATTTACGAGCAGTACTTC,CASSPPGLTIYEQYF
TRBJ1-1,TRBV5-1,.,TRBD1,TGCGCCAGCAGCTTGGTGCCCCTAAGACAGGGGAACACTGAAGCTTTCTTT,CASSLVPLRQGNTEAFF
TRBJ1-6,TRBV7-9,few,.,TGTGCCAGCAGCTCCATTGATATGGGTCCGGCGGGATCACCCCTCCACTTT,CASSSIDMGPAGSPLHF
TRBJ1-1,TRBV5-4,.,TRBD1,TGTGCCAGCAGCTTGGATAGGACAGGTGAAGCTTTCTTT,CASSLDRTGEAFF
TRBJ2-4,TRBV19,.,TRBD1,TGTGCCAGTAGTATACGGACAGGGGTCAACTTTAACATTCAGTACTTC,CASSIRTGVNFNIQYF
TRBJ2-5,TRBV28,.,TRBD2,TGTGCCAGCACCCCTTTAAAGCGGGGGGGGGCAGAGACCCAGTACTTC,CASTPLKRGGAETQYF
TRBJ1-4,TRBV5-1,.,.,TGCGCCAGCAGCGTCACAGGGCTCTCCGGTGAAAAACTGTTTTTT,CASSVTGLSGEKLFF